This T cell receptor beta chain is drawn from a study of post-analysis software for immune sequencing data. Trimming shortened V by 5 bases and J by 3 bases, and 10 bases separated the two germline ends. From germline, CDR1 is LNHDA and CDR2 SQIVND (reference sequence). CDR3 length: 13 amino acids. Unique molecular identifiers had been added to the TCR beta cDNA libraries. Around 500,000 cDNA molecules were obtained per 1 to 10 million input T cells. TCRdb reanalysed the PCR reads using MiXCR and keeps one entry per CDR3 protein. Counted here are roughly 200,000 distinct CDR3 sequences, 29% occurring once; the ten biggest clones make up nearly 3.5%. Findings and limits, study-wide: Compared with controls, patients showed significantly lower normalized Chao1 diversity. TRBV5-6, TRBV5-1 and TRBV20-1 were among roughly five TRBV segments more frequent in patients than controls.

As for this clonotype: Its cognate antigen is unknown.

J is TRBJ1-1 and V is TRBV19, with D possibly matching TRBD1 (5 bases). The specimen sequenced was blood. The receptor was derived from a girl between 2 and 17 years old with multiple sclerosis. CDR3 nucleotide sequence: TGTGCCAGTAGTGTGGGCAGGGACACTGAAGCTTTCTTT. Translating gives CASSVGRDTEAFF.